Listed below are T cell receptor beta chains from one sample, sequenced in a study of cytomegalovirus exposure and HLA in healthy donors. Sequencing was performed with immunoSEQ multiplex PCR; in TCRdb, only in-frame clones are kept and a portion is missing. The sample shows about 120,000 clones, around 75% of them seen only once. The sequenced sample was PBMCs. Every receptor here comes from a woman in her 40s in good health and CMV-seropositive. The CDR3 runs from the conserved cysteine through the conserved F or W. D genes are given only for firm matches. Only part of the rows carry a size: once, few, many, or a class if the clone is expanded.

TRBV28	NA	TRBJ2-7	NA	TGTGCCAGCAGTTTATCAGGGCCCGAGCAGTACTTC	CASSLSGPEQYF
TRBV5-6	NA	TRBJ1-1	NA	TGTGCCAGCAGCTTGGACAGTGAAGCTTTCTTT	CASSLDSEAFF
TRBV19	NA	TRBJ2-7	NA	TGTGCCAGTAGCGCGGGAGAGGGGGTACCCTACGAGCAGTACTTC	CASSAGEGVPYEQYF
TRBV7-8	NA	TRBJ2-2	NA	TGTGCCAGCAGCTACTACCAGGGATACACGAACACCGGGGAGCTGTTTTTT	CASSYYQGYTNTGELFF
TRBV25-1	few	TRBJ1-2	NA	TGTGCCAGCAGTGAACAGGGGTACTATGGCTACACCTTC	CASSEQGYYGYTF
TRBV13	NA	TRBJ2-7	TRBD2	TGTGCCAGCAGCTTAGACGGTAGCGGGAGGGCCTACGAGCAGTACTTC	CASSLDGSGRAYEQYF
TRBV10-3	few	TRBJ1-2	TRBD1	TGTGCCATCAGGGTGACAGGGGACGACTATGGCTACACCTTC	CAIRVTGDDYGYTF
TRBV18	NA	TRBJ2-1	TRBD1	TGTGCCAGCTCACCACCTTCAGGGACAGATTACAATGAGCAGTTCTTC	CASSPPSGTDYNEQFF
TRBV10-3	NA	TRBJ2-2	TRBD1	TGTGCCATCAGTGTACAGGGGGCTTCCGGGGAGCTGTTTTTT	CAISVQGASGELFF
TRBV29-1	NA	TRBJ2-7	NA	TGCAGCACTAGGACGGATTACTACGAGCAGTACTTC	CSTRTDYYEQYF
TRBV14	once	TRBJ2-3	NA	TGTGCCAGCAGCTGGGGAGCCCACACAGATACGCAGTATTTT	CASSWGAHTDTQYF
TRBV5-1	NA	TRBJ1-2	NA	TGCGCCAGCAGCACCTTTAGGACAGCCAACTATGGCTACACCTTC	CASSTFRTANYGYTF
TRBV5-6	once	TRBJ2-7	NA	TGTGCCAGCAGCCTGGGGGCCGCTCAGGGATACGAGCAGTACTTC	CASSLGAAQGYEQYF
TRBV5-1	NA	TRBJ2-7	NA	TGCGCCAGCAGCTTGTCACAGGTCTCCTACGAGCAGTACTTC	CASSLSQVSYEQYF
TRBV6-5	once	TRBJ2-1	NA	TGTGCCAGCAGTTTTAGCGGTAGCTCCTACAATGAGCAGTTCTTC	CASSFSGSSYNEQFF
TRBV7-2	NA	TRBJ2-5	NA	TGTGCCAGCAGCTCCCGGCCCCGGGACGGACTAGGGGGACGAGAGACCCAGTACTTC	CASSSRPRDGLGGRETQYF